The next 8 T cell receptor beta chains were all read from a single sample in a study of cytomegalovirus exposure and HLA in healthy donors. Primers: 60 Vbeta forward and 13 Jbeta reverse. Profiling relied on immunoSEQ multiplex PCR, and the TCRdb table lists in-frame clones only, not all of them. The sample lists hundreds of thousands of clones; 75% to 80% were seen once. What was sequenced was PBMCs. Every receptor here comes from a male donor in good health and CMV-seronegative.

A single count supports this clone. This chain connects TRBV30 to TRBJ1-1; the D is unclear. Trimming took 2 bases from V and 5 from J, leaving 15 bases between them. The CDR3 spans 14 residues. The V gene's germline CDR1 is GTSNPN and CDR2 SVGIG (reference sequence). CDR3 nucleotides: TGTGCCTGGAGTCCCAGACCGGGAGTAACTGAAGCTTTCTTT. It is translated as CAWSPRPGVTEAFF. Based on the CDR3 plus reference TRBV30 and TRBJ1-1, the full variable domain is SQTIHQWPATLVQPVGSPLSLECTVEGTSNPNLYWYRQAAGRGLQLLFYSVGIGQISSEVPQNLSASRPQDRQFILSSKKLLLSDSGFYLCAWSPRPGVTEAFFGQGTRLTVV.

The chain combines TRBV6-5 with TRBJ1-3; 9 nucleotides match TRBD1. CDR1 and CDR2 (germline): MNHEY, SVGAGI. The CDR3 is 15 amino acids. The ends lost 4 bases at V and 0 bases at J; junction bases unmatched: 1. The CDR3 region has the DNA TGTGCCAGCAGTTCGACAGGGGGCTCTGGAAACACCATATATTTT. It encodes CASSSTGGSGNTIYF.

This chain uses TRBV29-1 with TRBJ2-2, with D perhaps TRBD2 (6 bases). V was clipped by 7 bases and J by 7 bases, with 19 bases between them. The CDR3 totals 14 residues. The germline V gene encodes CDR1 SQVTM and CDR2 ANQGSEA. The CDR3 region has the DNA TGCAGCGGGACCCAGGTGCGGGATGGCGGGGAGCTGTTTTTT. Protein product: CSGTQVRDGGELFF.

V is TRBV7-2 and J is TRBJ1-2, with TRBD1 matching over 9 bases. The V gene end was trimmed by 4 bases and the J gene end by 4 bases; junction bases not matched to a gene: 1. This CDR3 region has 13 residues. Germline V gene data show CDR1 as SGHTA and CDR2 as FQGNSA. The CDR3 region is CASSSTGGYGYTF. In nucleotides, the CDR3 is TGTGCCAGCAGCTCGACAGGGGGCTATGGCTACACCTTC.

The chain links TRBV29-1 to TRBJ2-5; D is ambiguous. V lost 3 bases and J 2 bases, leaving 13 bases between the germline ends. Germline V lookup: CDR1 SQVTM, CDR2 ANQGSEA. The CDR3 contains 14 residues. The CDR3 coding sequence is TGCAGCGTTGATCTCGGCCAGACTCAAGAGACCCAGTACTTC. This sequence encodes CSVDLGQTQETQYF.

The chain employs TRBV6-5 and TRBJ2-5, with a weak D call TRBD2 (5 bases). The CDR3 length is 15 residues. Trimming removed 3 bases at V and 4 bases at J, with 15 bases between. Germline V CDR1 and CDR2: MNHEY, SVGAGI. CDR3 sequence (DNA): TGTGCCAGCAGTTATGGTTCGGGGTATGGAGAGACCCAGTACTTC. This encodes CASSYGSGYGETQYF.

The V gene is TRBV7-9, the J gene TRBJ2-7; 7 bases align to TRBD1. Germline V CDR1 and CDR2: SEHNR, FQNEAQ (reference sequence). There are 13 residues in the CDR3. Trimming took 5 bases from V and 5 from J; bases not matched to a gene: 6. The CDR3 DNA sequence: TGTGCCAGCAGCCTAACCACAGGGGACGAGCAGTACTTC. Translation gives CASSLTTGDEQYF.

Notes on this clone: The junction does not match germline at one end; this may be a read error. This chain joins TRBV7-9 and TRBJ1-1, with TRBD1 as a possible D gene (6 bases). CDR3 size: 14 residues. Germline V lookup: CDR1 SEHNR, CDR2 FQNEAQ (reference sequence). The CDR3 reads CSSSLGVGGTEAFF. CDR3 coding DNA: TGTTCCAGCAGCTTAGGTGTAGGGGGCACTGAAGCTTTCTTT.